Listed here are 25 T cell receptor beta chains from one sample, sequenced in a study of blood T cell repertoires in COVID-19 (dated by TCRdb to 2020 to 2021). Library preparation employed the immunoSEQ multiplex PCR assay. The clones in this table, taken by TCRdb from immuneACCESS, are in-frame only. Not every clone is retained; where verified, under half of the shortfall comes from an unresolved V gene, and the cause of the rest is unknown. This sample has around 25,000 clones in its table, and approximately 85% of those were observed once. The ten largest clones add up to over 20% of the sample. Sequenced: peripheral blood. The receptors here all came from a man between 65 and 85 years old in a cohort sampled during active COVID-19.

CDR3 DNA sequence: TGTGCCAGCAGTCCCCCCCGACAGTCGGCCCAGCATTTT. Translated: CASSPPRQSAQHF. The chain carries TRBV28 and TRBJ1-5; D perhaps matches TRBD1 (5 bases). V lost 5 bases, J lost 11 bases, and 16 bases lay in between. The CDR3 sequence is 13 residues long. Germline values: CDR1 MDHEN, CDR2 SYDVKM.

This clone has a handful of counts. The chain is built from TRBV19 and TRBJ2-6, with 10 bases lining up with TRBD1. Trimming took 5 bases from V and 2 from J; bases not matched to a gene: 12. There are 19 residues in the CDR3. CDR1 is LNHDA and CDR2 is SQIVND in the germline V gene (reference sequence). The CDR3 loop reads CASSPRTGGMLTGANVLTF. CDR3 coding DNA: TGTGCCAGTAGTCCTCGGACAGGGGGTATGCTCACTGGGGCCAACGTCCTGACTTTC.

The chain recombines TRBV7-9 with TRBJ2-1; 7 positions agree with TRBD2. Germline V gene data show CDR1 as SEHNR and CDR2 as FQNEAQ (reference sequence). V was clipped by 5 bases and J by 8 bases; unmatched bases: 15. This CDR3 is built from 16 residues. The CDR3 loop is CASSGGTNRRLDEQFF. The CDR3 nucleotides are TGTGCCAGCAGCGGAGGGACTAACAGAAGGTTGGATGAGCAGTTCTTC.

This chain links TRBV11-2 with TRBJ1-2, with a tentative D call TRBD1 (5 bases). There are 15 residues in the CDR3. The germline gives CDR1 SGHAT, CDR2 FQNNGV. Trimming pared 5 bases from V and 2 bases from J, leaving 15 bases between. The CDR3 loop reads CASSPRGNNNYGYTF. The CDR3 region has the DNA TGTGCCAGCAGCCCACGGGGGAACAACAACTATGGCTACACCTTC. Combining the CDR3 with reference TRBV11-2 and TRBJ1-2 gives the whole variable domain EAGVAQSPRYKIIEKRQSVAFWCNPISGHATLYWYQQILGQGPKLLIQFQNNGVVDDSQLPKDRFSAERLKGVDSTLKIQPAKLEDSAVYLCASSPRGNNNYGYTFGSGTRLTVV.

This chain links TRBV28 with TRBJ2-5; a weak D match, TRBD2 (6 bases). Germline V CDR1 and CDR2: MDHEN, SYDVKM. Trimming removed 6 bases at V and 7 bases at J, with 12 bases between. The CDR3 covers 12 residues. The CDR3 DNA is TGTGCCAGCAGCGGGCGGGAATGGACCCAGTACTTC. Protein sequence: CASSGREWTQYF.

V usage is TRBV28 and J usage is TRBJ1-2; D might be TRBD1 (5 bases). The CDR3 contains 15 residues. Trimming stripped 3 bases from V and 6 bases from J, with 17 bases between. CDR1 and CDR2 from the germline V gene are MDHEN and SYDVKM. DNA of the CDR3: TGTGCCAGCAGTTTTGGAGGGACGTACCGGGATGGCTACACCTTC. It codes for CASSFGGTYRDGYTF.

The CDR3 DNA follows: TGTGCCAGCTCCTATATAGGCACAGATACGCAGTATTTT. It specifies CASSYIGTDTQYF. The V and J genes are TRBV18 and TRBJ2-3; unclear D gene. The CDR3 has 13 amino acids. Germline values: CDR1 KGHSH, CDR2 LQKENI. V gave up 6 bases and J gave up 1 base, with 8 bases separating them.

The chain couples TRBV19 to TRBJ2-2, with a weak D call TRBD1 (5 bases). Trimming stripped 5 bases from V and 5 bases from J, with 12 bases between. The CDR3 totals 14 residues. Germline CDR1 and CDR2: LNHDA and SQIVND (reference sequence). The CDR3 bases are TGTGCCAGTAGTCCACTTAGGGGAACCGGGGAGCTGTTTTTT. Translating it yields CASSPLRGTGELFF.

The V and J genes are TRBV15 and TRBJ2-1; 8 bases fit TRBD2. CDR3 length: 14 residues. Germline V gene data show CDR1 as LNHNV and CDR2 as YYDKDF (reference sequence). With V trimmed by 5 bases and J by 7 bases, 7 bases remained unmatched. The chain's CDR3 is CATSPRLAGNEQFF. DNA of the CDR3: TGTGCCACCAGCCCGCGTTTAGCGGGGAATGAGCAGTTCTTC.

This clone was seen only a few times. The chain couples TRBV30 to TRBJ1-2; 7 bases fit TRBD1. The CDR3 contains 11 residues. Germline loops: CDR1 GTSNPN, CDR2 SVGIG (reference sequence). CDR3 bases: TGTGCACGGGACAGTAACTATGGCTACACCTTC. Translating it yields CARDSNYGYTF.

The chain couples TRBV7-2 to TRBJ2-3; the D gene is possibly TRBD1 (6 bases). From germline, CDR1 is SGHTA and CDR2 FQGNSA. The CDR3 sequence is 14 residues long. V was clipped by 5 bases and J by 3 bases, with 12 bases between them. CDR3 bases: TGTGCCAGCAGCACTACAGGGATTACAGATACGCAGTATTTT. Its protein is CASSTTGITDTQYF. Drawing the rest from reference TRBV7-2 and TRBJ2-3, the complete variable domain is GAGVSQSPSNKVTEKGKDVELRCDPISGHTALYWYRQSLGQGLEFLIYFQGNSAPDKSGLPSDRFSAERTGGSVSTLTIQRTQQEDSAVYLCASSTTGITDTQYFGPGTRLTVL.

V usage is TRBV11-1 and J usage is TRBJ2-7, with TRBD2 matching 10 bases. CDR3 length equals 16 residues. Germline trimming cut 6 bases from V and 7 bases from J; bases unmatched to any gene: 15. Germline loops: CDR1 SGHAT, CDR2 FQDESV (reference sequence). The CDR3 sequence is CASRTGTSAEGREQYF. The CDR3 bases are TGTGCCAGCAGGACTGGGACTAGCGCCGAGGGTAGAGAGCAGTACTTC.

The V gene is TRBV19, the J gene TRBJ2-1, with TRBD1 matching over 9 bases. The CDR3 has 14 residues. With V trimmed by 8 bases and J by 9 bases, 11 bases remained unmatched. Germline-derived CDR1 and CDR2 are LNHDA and SQIVND (reference sequence). The CDR3 loop reads CASPRDRDGSEQFF. The CDR3 region has the DNA TGTGCCAGTCCTCGGGACAGGGACGGCAGTGAGCAGTTCTTC.

V usage is TRBV27 and J usage is TRBJ2-2; 9 nucleotides line up with TRBD2. The CDR3 totals 16 residues. Germline loops: CDR1 MNHEY, CDR2 SMNVEV (reference sequence). The junction had 10 bases not matched to a gene; V was cut back by 8 bases and J by 3 bases. The chain's CDR3 is CASPKREATYTGELFF. CDR3 sequence (DNA): TGTGCCAGCCCAAAGCGGGAGGCCACTTACACCGGGGAGCTGTTTTTT.

The chain combines TRBV5-5 with TRBJ1-2; no clear D. Germline V gene sequence: CDR1 SGHKS, CDR2 YYEKEE (reference sequence). The CDR3 loop spans 15 amino acids. Deletions cut 0 bases from V and 2 bases from J, with 11 bases between. The chain's CDR3 is CASSLGADRNYGYTF. The DNA of the CDR3 is TGTGCCAGCAGCTTGGGAGCGGACCGAAACTATGGCTACACCTTC.

J is TRBJ2-3 and V is TRBV5-1; D may be TRBD2 (7 bases). CDR1 and CDR2 from the germline V gene are SGHRS and YFSETQ. The germline V and J ends were trimmed by 0 bases and 1 base, with 12 bases remaining between them. This CDR3 region has 16 residues. The CDR3 reads CASSLAGGLGTDTQYF. CDR3 coding DNA: TGCGCCAGCAGCTTGGCCGGGGGGCTAGGCACAGATACGCAGTATTTT. The full variable domain, in which reference TRBV5-1 and TRBJ2-3 provide the parts outside the CDR3, is KAGVTQTPRYLIKTRGQQVTLSCSPISGHRSVSWYQQTPGQGLQFLFEYFSETQRNKGNFPGRFSGRQFSNSRSEMNVSTLELGDSALYLCASSLAGGLGTDTQYFGPGTRLTVL.

The rearrangement links TRBV9 to TRBJ2-3, with 9 bases lining up with TRBD2. Trimming at V came to 7 bases and at J to 1 base, leaving 19 bases not matched to a gene. This CDR3 contains 19 residues. Germline-derived CDR1 and CDR2 are SGDLS and YYNGEE. The CDR3 region has the DNA TGTGCCAGCGCCCGGGGGGGTAGCGGGAGTGGGGTGCGCACAGATACGCAGTATTTT. Translated, it gives CASARGGSGSGVRTDTQYF.

The J gene is TRBJ1-4, the V gene TRBV7-6; TRBD1 matches 9 bases. V shed 4 bases, J shed 8 bases, and the junction held 8 bases outside the gene matches. The CDR3 has 15 amino acids. Looked up from germline, CDR1 is SGHVS and CDR2 is FNYEAQ. The CDR3 reads CASSSWGGQGEKLFF. The CDR3 DNA is TGTGCCAGCAGCTCCTGGGGGGGACAGGGAGAAAAACTGTTTTTT.

V and J are TRBV12-3 or TRBV12-4 and TRBJ1-5; D not resolved. This CDR3 comprises 12 residues. V shed 2 bases and J shed 6 bases, with 5 bases lying between them. This chain's CDR3 is CASSLRGQPQHF. The DNA of the CDR3 is TGTGCCAGCAGTTTACGGGGTCAGCCCCAGCATTTT.

This clone was detected a few times. V is TRBV7-6 and J is TRBJ2-3; 8 bases line up with TRBD2. Germline assignment: CDR1 SGHVS and CDR2 FNYEAQ. The junction had 8 bases not matched to a gene; V was cut back by 2 bases and J by 1 base. This CDR3 is 17 amino acids long. CDR3 sequence reads: CASSLIPGGIGTDTQYF. The CDR3 nucleotides are TGTGCCAGCAGCTTAATCCCGGGAGGGATTGGCACAGATACGCAGTATTTT.

This clone was detected only a few times. This rearrangement joins TRBV7-4 to TRBJ2-5; 7 bases align to TRBD2. CDR1 is SGHVT and CDR2 is SQSDAQ in the germline V gene. Trimming removed 8 bases from V and 2 bases from J; junction bases left unmatched: 11. This CDR3 contains 15 residues. The CDR3 nucleotides read TGTGCCAGCGGGGGGGAGGGCCGGTGGCAAGAGACCCAGTACTTC. This sequence encodes CASGGEGRWQETQYF. Based on the CDR3 plus reference TRBV7-4 and TRBJ2-5, the full variable domain is GAGVSQSPRYKVAKRGRDVALRCDSISGHVTLYWYRQTLGQGSEVLTYSQSDAQRDKSGRPSGRFSAERPERSVSTLKIQRTEQGDSAVYLCASGGEGRWQETQYFGPGTRLLVL.

This clone was seen more than once but under ten times. V and J are TRBV6-5 and TRBJ2-6, with 11 positions matching TRBD1. J gave up 0 bases and V 9 bases, and 1 base lay outside the gene matches. There are 15 residues in the CDR3. The V gene's germline CDR1 is MNHEY and CDR2 SVGAGI. The CDR3 reads CASGTGGSGANVLTF. CDR3 sequence (DNA): TGTGCCAGTGGGACAGGGGGCTCTGGGGCCAACGTCCTGACTTTC.

The J gene is TRBJ2-7, the V gene TRBV7-6; possible D gene TRBD2, 7 bases. The CDR3 length is 20 residues. Trimming removed 2 bases at V and 1 base at J, with 27 bases between. From germline, CDR1 is SGHVS and CDR2 FNYEAQ. The CDR3 coding sequence is TGTGCCAGCAGCTTATATCCGCCGACAGGATTAGCAGCGGGGTCCTACGAGCAGTACTTC. Amino acids: CASSLYPPTGLAAGSYEQYF.

The CDR3 nucleotides are TGTGCCAGTAAGGGTTTCGGAACAGGGTCAGAGACCCAGTACTTC. Encoded protein: CASKGFGTGSETQYF. V and J are TRBV19 and TRBJ2-5; D possibly corresponds to TRBD1 (6 bases). Trimming pared 7 bases from V and 4 bases from J, leaving 19 bases between. This CDR3 contains 15 residues. Looked up from germline, CDR1 is LNHDA and CDR2 is SQIVND (reference sequence).

This sequence joins TRBV5-4 and TRBJ1-1; TRBD1 agrees at 10 bases. The CDR3 contains 15 residues. Germline V gives CDR1 SGHNT, CDR2 YYREEE (reference sequence). Trimming cost V 4 bases and J 4 bases; bases outside gene matches: 7. CDR3 protein: CASSGTGVLSTEAFF. In DNA, the CDR3 is TGTGCCAGCAGCGGGACAGGGGTTTTGAGCACTGAAGCTTTCTTT.